Sequencing of this T cell receptor beta chain was carried out in a study of cytomegalovirus exposure and HLA in healthy donors. Study outcomes and limitations: For most TCR sequences rarity was the rule, although some public TCRs occurred in many donors. The classifier, whose performance was assessed in both the original and validation cohorts, reportedly diagnosed cytomegalovirus status with high specificity and sensitivity. In a later analysis, TCR beta V- and J-gene trimming was associated with a missense DCLRE1C variant.

Details on this clone: The antigen is not known.

PCR employed 60 Vbeta and 13 Jbeta primers. The table came from immunoSEQ multiplex PCR; TCRdb's copy has only in-frame clones and leaves some out. Found here are under 130,000 clones, more than 75% of them singletons; the top ten hold under 13%. This CDR3 comprises 13 residues. The V end was cut by 1 base, the J end by 5 bases, with 4 bases between. The germline CDR1 and CDR2 sequences are SGDLS and YYNGEE. The rearrangement links TRBV9 to TRBJ1-6, with D hard to call. This TCR came from a woman aged 18-29 years in good health and CMV-seropositive. The sample consisted of PBMCs. The DNA of the CDR3 is TGTGCCAGCAGCGTACTAGATAATTCACCCCTCCACTTT. As protein: CASSVLDNSPLHF.